The 13 T cell receptor beta chains below were found in one sample sequenced in a study of shared clonotypes between healthy human individuals (dated by TCRdb to 2020 to 2021). The library was obtained by the immunoSEQ multiplex PCR assay. TCRdb limited this immuneACCESS table to in-frame rearrangements with V and J called. A share of clones is missing; checked studies link under half to unresolved V genes, and the rest is unexplained. This sample lists 2,100,000 or so clones; 95% were detected once. The top ten clones comprise 0.13% of the sample. Sequencing used naive CD4+ T cells sorted from blood. Taken with the paper, the label for cell subset or site translates to: CD45RA+ positively selected. These TCRs come from a man aged 18 to 30 in good health.

The chain joins TRBV9 to TRBJ2-3; 11 bases match TRBD2. V trimming: 6 bases; J trimming: 2 bases; junction bases outside the gene matches: 5. This CDR3 comprises 15 residues. Per germline, CDR1 SGDLS and CDR2 YYNGEE. CDR3 sequence reads: CASNRLAGLTDTQYF. CDR3 nucleotides: TGTGCCAGCAACCGACTAGCGGGGCTCACAGATACGCAGTATTTT.

The chain combines TRBV19 with TRBJ2-5; D possibly corresponds to TRBD2 (6 bases). The CDR3 totals 15 residues. Germline V gene data show CDR1 as LNHDA and CDR2 as SQIVND (reference sequence). Between the trimmed V and J ends, which lost 10 bases and 8 bases, there was a span of 26 bases. The DNA for the CDR3 is TGTGCCACCTCCCCCGGGGGACGGAGAAGAGAAACCCAGTACTTC. Its protein is CATSPGGRRRETQYF.

This clone was recorded only once. Written as DNA, the CDR3 is TGTGCCATTCGGACAGGGGCTGAGAATGAGCAGTTCTTC. It specifies CAIRTGAENEQFF. V gene TRBV10-3 combines with J gene TRBJ2-1; TRBD1 matches 9 bases. J was trimmed by 7 bases and V by 9 bases; bases with no gene match: 7. The CDR3 has 13 amino acids. Germline CDR1 ENHRY, CDR2 SYGVKD.

The chain is built from TRBV19 and TRBJ2-2, with D maybe TRBD2 (5 bases). Trimming took 6 bases from V and 4 from J, leaving 15 bases between them. The CDR3 sequence is 15 residues long. The germline gives CDR1 LNHDA, CDR2 SQIVND (reference sequence). This CDR3 is CASRDRDFPTGELFF. The CDR3 nucleotides read TGTGCCAGTAGAGACCGGGATTTTCCCACCGGGGAGCTGTTTTTT.

Points on this clone: The same CDR3 can be traced to other DNA sequences in this sample. The chain combines TRBV4-3 with TRBJ1-5; D is unresolved. The CDR3 runs to 13 residues. Trimming pared 0 bases from V and 6 bases from J, leaving 6 bases between. The germline V gene encodes CDR1 LGHNA and CDR2 YSLEER. The CDR3 loop is CASSQDGGQPQHF. The CDR3 DNA sequence: TGCGCCAGCAGCCAAGACGGTGGTCAGCCCCAGCATTTT.

The V and J genes are TRBV5-1 and TRBJ1-6, with TRBD1 identical over 7 bases. The CDR3 is 17 residues long. The germline gives CDR1 SGHRS, CDR2 YFSETQ. With 1 base clipped from V and 7 bases from J, the junction kept 11 bases outside the gene matches. The CDR3 sequence is CASSLTGVGGNNSPLHF. The CDR3 nucleotides read TGCGCCAGCAGCTTGACAGGGGTCGGGGGAAACAATTCACCCCTCCACTTT.

Concerning this clone: This sample also contains other DNA sequences that code for the same CDR3. The chain employs TRBV10-3 and TRBJ2-7; no reliable D call. The CDR3 has 13 amino acids. Between the trimmed V and J ends, which lost 3 bases and 5 bases, there was a span of 11 bases. Germline assignment: CDR1 ENHRY and CDR2 SYGVKD. The CDR3 DNA follows: TGTGCCATCAGTGAATCGGGCGCAGACGAGCAGTACTTC. Protein: CAISESGADEQYF.

The chain joins TRBV6-1 to TRBJ1-2; 7 bases are shared with TRBD1. V lost 7 bases, J lost 7 bases, and 12 bases stayed unmatched. This CDR3 spans 14 amino acids. CDR1 is MNHNS, CDR2 SASEGT, per germline. CDR3 region: CASKGFPGGPGYTF. For the CDR3, the DNA is TGTGCCAGCAAGGGGTTTCCAGGGGGTCCTGGCTACACCTTC.

The V gene is TRBV6-5, the J gene TRBJ2-7, with D hard to call. The CDR3 consists of 13 residues. The germline V and J ends were trimmed by 6 bases and 7 bases, with 16 bases remaining between them. Germline CDR1 is MNHEY and CDR2 is SVGAGI. CDR3 sequence: CASSVGRSGEQYF. In DNA form, the CDR3 reads TGTGCCAGCAGCGTTGGCCGCTCTGGTGAGCAGTACTTC.

This chain connects TRBV7-8 to TRBJ1-1; TRBD1 might be the D (5 bases). Germline V CDR1 and CDR2: SGHVS, FQNEAQ. The CDR3 is 14 residues long. V was pared by 5 bases and J by 10 bases, with 20 bases between. The CDR3 bases are TGTGCCAGCAGCGCCAGGGCGGGTGAGGGTCGAGCTTTCTTT. Translating gives CASSARAGEGRAFF.

This clone was detected only once. Distinct nucleotide sequences in the sample also encode this CDR3. The chain uses TRBV2 and TRBJ1-2, with TRBD1 identical over 8 bases. The CDR3 spans 13 residues. V was pared by 9 bases and J by 3 bases, with 6 bases of the junction left unmatched. Germline CDR1 is SNHLY and CDR2 is FYNNEI. CDR3 sequence reads: CASSLQGDYGYTF. The DNA for the CDR3 is TGTGCCAGTAGCCTACAGGGGGACTATGGCTACACCTTC.

J is TRBJ2-2 and V is TRBV5-4; TRBD1 is a possible D gene (5 bases). The CDR3 runs 16 residues. CDR1 is SGHNT, CDR2 YYREEE, per germline (reference sequence). V gave up 7 bases and J gave up 2 bases, with 18 bases separating them. In nucleotides, the CDR3 is TGTGCCAGCGGGTTCGTGCCTAGGGGTAACACCGGGGAGCTGTTTTTT. This translates into CASGFVPRGNTGELFF.

This rearrangement joins TRBV5-1 to TRBJ2-3, with TRBD2 matching 10 bases. V shed 4 bases, J shed 5 bases, and the junction held 1 base outside the gene matches. The CDR3 totals 13 residues. The germline V gene encodes CDR1 SGHRS and CDR2 YFSETQ. In nucleotides, the CDR3 is TGCGCCAGCAGCCCTAGCGGGAGAGATACGCAGTATTTT. Its protein product is CASSPSGRDTQYF.